Described below is a single T cell receptor beta chain sequence and its context. Its antigen is unidentified. This CDR3 has 14 amino acids. CDR1 and CDR2 (germline): MNHNY, SVGAGI (reference sequence). V was shortened by 7 bases and J by 1 base, with 11 bases between the two germline ends. The data were obtained in a study of shared clonotypes between healthy human individuals. For each subset, genomic DNA was distributed in equal portions over several immunoSEQ plates. TCRdb's copy holds only in-frame clones and misses some; the assay was immunoSEQ multiplex PCR. The sample consists of about 490,000 clones, approximately 80% of them appearing once. Recent acute infections and vaccinations were absent in the healthy HIV-negative adult donors. Findings of the study overall: The researchers took only blood, and tissue repertoires probably look different.

The rearrangement joins TRBV6-6 to TRBJ1-3; D not certain. The source of this sequence is a woman aged 35 to 49 in good health. Some clones in this sample may be carry-over from other donors' samples. The sequenced sample consisted of PBMCs. Here the CDR3 DNA reads TGTGCCAGCACATCAGGCAGGTCTGGAAACACCATATATTTT. It is translated as CASTSGRSGNTIYF.